Following are 10 T cell receptor beta chains from one sample sequenced in a study of vaccination effects on CD4 cells after COVID-19. Isolation of CD4+ T cells took place after about 10 days of culture. PCR showed that the person got SARS-CoV-2 infection at some point between March and December 2020. All study participants received two doses of BNT162b2 or mRNA-1273 vaccine. Clones were read by immunoSEQ multiplex PCR, and TCRdb kept only the in-frame ones, dropping some. Seen here are tens of thousands of clones, over 60% observed once, and the top ten hold around 3.3%. These receptors are not linked to any known antigen. Sequences were derived from CD4+ T cells from PBMCs cultured without peptide, sampled after COVID-19 vaccination. These receptors were collected from a human donor who had a prior SARS-CoV-2 infection.

This clone occurred a few times. The chain employs TRBV2 and TRBJ2-3, with 11 bases matching TRBD2. With 2 bases clipped from V and 5 bases from J, the junction kept 12 bases outside the gene matches. The CDR3 length is 18 residues. Germline V CDR1 and CDR2: SNHLY, FYNNEI. CDR3 DNA: TGTGCCAGCAGTGAACAAGCCGGTATAGCGGGGGGGGTAGATACGCAGTATTTT. This translates into CASSEQAGIAGGVDTQYF.

The rearrangement links TRBV18 to TRBJ1-1; no definite D call. The V end was cut by 3 bases, the J end by 5 bases, with 16 bases between. Germline V gene lookup returns CDR1 KGHSH and CDR2 LQKENI. CDR3 length: 15 amino acids. CDR3 nucleotide sequence: TGTGCCAGCTCACCCATGTTAGGCCTGGGGACTGAAGCTTTCTTT. Residues: CASSPMLGLGTEAFF.

The rearrangement joins TRBV6-2 or TRBV6-3 to TRBJ2-2; D is undetermined. This CDR3 spans 13 amino acids. Germline V gene sequence: CDR1 MNHEY, CDR2 SVGEGT. V was pared by 5 bases and J by 5 bases, with 9 bases between. The CDR3 DNA reads as TGTGCCAGCAGTCCACGAACGACCGGGGAGCTGTTTTTT. It translates to CASSPRTTGELFF.

The rearrangement uses TRBV7-8 and TRBJ2-2; 7 positions agree with TRBD1. The J segment lost 3 bases and the V segment lost 6 bases, leaving 4 bases of the junction unmatched. CDR3 length: 14 residues. The germline V gene encodes CDR1 SGHVS and CDR2 FQNEAQ. The DNA of the CDR3 is TGTGCCAGCAGGTCGGACAGGCACACCGGGGAGCTGTTTTTT. It specifies CASRSDRHTGELFF.

The chain has TRBV5-1 and TRBJ2-1; perhaps TRBD1 as D (6 bases). The length of the CDR3 is 12 residues. Trimming took off 2 bases at V and 8 bases at J, with 8 bases between the two ends. Germline V gives CDR1 SGHRS, CDR2 YFSETQ. CDR3 in amino acids: CASSFSGDEQFF. The CDR3, as DNA: TGCGCCAGCAGCTTTTCAGGGGATGAGCAGTTCTTC.

V usage is TRBV9 and J usage is TRBJ2-2; 15 bases agree with TRBD2. Germline assignment: CDR1 SGDLS and CDR2 YYNGEE. Unmatched junction bases numbered 10, after V lost 1 base and J lost 0 bases. This CDR3 has 21 amino acids. CDR3 bases: TGTGCCAGCAGCGTACACCCGGGACTAGCGGGGGGCCACGCGAACACCGGGGAGCTGTTTTTT. Its translation: CASSVHPGLAGGHANTGELFF.

The genes are TRBV4-1 and TRBJ2-7, with 8 bases identical to TRBD2. The CDR3 spans 15 residues. Germline loops: CDR1 MGHRA, CDR2 YSYEKL. V lost 2 bases to trimming and J lost 9 bases; unmatched junction nucleotides: 12. CDR3 DNA sequence: TGCGCCAGCAGCCAACGGCCGGGACTAGATTTGTGGCAGTACTTC. Encoded protein: CASSQRPGLDLWQYF.

This clone was picked up one time. This chain uses TRBV3-1 (or the pseudogene TRBV3-2) with TRBJ2-1; D gene ambiguous. V was shortened by 4 bases and J by 0 bases, with 13 bases between the two germline ends. Germline lookup yields CDR1 LGHDT and CDR2 YNNKEL (reference sequence). The CDR3 is made up of 16 amino acids. This CDR3 is CASSPRAWSSYNEQFF. CDR3 DNA sequence: TGTGCCAGCAGCCCTCGAGCGTGGAGCTCCTACAATGAGCAGTTCTTC.

CDR3 bases: TGTGCCAGCAGTTCTAGACAGGTGGGTGACACTGAAGCTTTCTTT. It encodes CASSSRQVGDTEAFF. The V call is TRBV2, the J call TRBJ1-1; D is perhaps TRBD1 (6 bases). The V gene lost 5 bases and the J gene lost 3 bases, with 16 bases spanning the gap. The CDR3 is 15 amino acids. Germline assignment: CDR1 SNHLY and CDR2 FYNNEI.

The chain joins TRBV5-1 to TRBJ1-3, with 7 bases that match TRBD1. The J segment lost 3 bases and the V segment lost 4 bases, leaving 10 bases of the junction unmatched. Germline CDR1 is SGHRS and CDR2 is YFSETQ. The CDR3 is 16 residues long. CDR3 DNA: TGCGCCAGCAGCCTACAGCCACAGGGGAGTGGAAACACCATATATTTT. This encodes CASSLQPQGSGNTIYF.